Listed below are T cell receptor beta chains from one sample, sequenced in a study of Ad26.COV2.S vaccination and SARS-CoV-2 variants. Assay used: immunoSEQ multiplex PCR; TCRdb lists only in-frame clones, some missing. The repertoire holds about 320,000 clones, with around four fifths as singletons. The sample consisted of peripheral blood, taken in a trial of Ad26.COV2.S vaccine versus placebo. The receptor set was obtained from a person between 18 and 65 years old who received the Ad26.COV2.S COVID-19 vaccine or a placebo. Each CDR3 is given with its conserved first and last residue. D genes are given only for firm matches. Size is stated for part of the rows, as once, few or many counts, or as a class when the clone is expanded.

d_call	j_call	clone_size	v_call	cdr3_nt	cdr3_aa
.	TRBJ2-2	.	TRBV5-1	TGCGCCAGCAGCTTGGCCTCGGGCAGTCCCACCGGGGAGCTGTTTTTT	CASSLASGSPTGELFF
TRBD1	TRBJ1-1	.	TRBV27	TGTGCCAGCAGTCATGGGACAGGGGGCGCCCCTGAAGCTTTCTTT	CASSHGTGGAPEAFF
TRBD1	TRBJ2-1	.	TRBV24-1	TGTGCCACCACAACAGGGGGAAACAATGAGCAGTTCTTC	CATTTGGNNEQFF
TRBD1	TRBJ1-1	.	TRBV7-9	TGTGCCAGCAGCTCCTACAGGGGGCTCACTGAAGCTTTCTTT	CASSSYRGLTEAFF
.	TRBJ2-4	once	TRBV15	TGTGCCACCAGCAGAGAGCCAGGCCACCTTGGCATTCAGTACTTC	CATSREPGHLGIQYF
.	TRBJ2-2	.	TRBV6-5	TGTGCCACCACCGGTAGGGGATCCGGGGAGCTGTTTTTT	CATTGRGSGELFF
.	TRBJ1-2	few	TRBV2	TGTGCCAGCAGTGATAATGGGGGAGTCTATGGCTACACCTTC	CASSDNGGVYGYTF
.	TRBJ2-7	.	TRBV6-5	TGTGCCAGCAGCCCCCCAGGGCCCCCCTACGAGCAGTACTTC	CASSPPGPPYEQYF
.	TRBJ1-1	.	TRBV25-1	TGTGCCAGCAGTGCTCAGGCTTTGAACACTGAAGCTTTCTTT	CASSAQALNTEAFF
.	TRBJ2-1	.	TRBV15	TGTGCCACCAGCCTAAGCGGGCGTGCCGCCAATGAGCAGTTCTTC	CATSLSGRAANEQFF
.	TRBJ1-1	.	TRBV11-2	TGTGCCAGCAGCTTTAAAGGAAACCCGAACACTGAAGCTTTCTTT	CASSFKGNPNTEAFF
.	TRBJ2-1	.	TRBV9	TGTGCCAGCAGCGTAGGGGGGCATGAGCAGTTCTTC	CASSVGGHEQFF
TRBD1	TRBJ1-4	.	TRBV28	TGTGCCAGCAGTTTGGGCAGGGGGCTGTTTTTT	CASSLGRGLFF
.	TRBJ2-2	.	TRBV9	TGTGCCAGCAGCGCCCGAAGGGCCGGGGAGCTGTTTTTT	CASSARRAGELFF
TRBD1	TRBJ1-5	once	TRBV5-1	TGCGCCAGCAGCCCGACGGAAACAGGGGCCCCTAATCAGCCCCAGCATTTT	CASSPTETGAPNQPQHF
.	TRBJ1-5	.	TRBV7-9	TGTGCCAGCAGCTTAGGAAGGGGAGATCAGCCCCAGCATTTT	CASSLGRGDQPQHF
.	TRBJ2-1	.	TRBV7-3	TGTGCCAGCAGCTTACGGGGGTACAATGAGCAGTTCTTC	CASSLRGYNEQFF
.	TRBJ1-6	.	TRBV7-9	TGTGCCAGCAGCTTAAATTCACCCCTCCACTTT	CASSLNSPLHF
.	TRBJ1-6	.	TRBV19	TGTGCCAGTACCCGGGACTCTGATAATTCACCCCTCCACTTT	CASTRDSDNSPLHF
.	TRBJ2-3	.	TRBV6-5	TGTGCCAGCACCCCCTCGGGGGGCCCAGATACGCAGTATTTT	CASTPSGGPDTQYF
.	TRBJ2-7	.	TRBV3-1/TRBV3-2	TGTGCCAGCAGCCCTTGGGACAGCGGGGGCTACGAGCAGTACTTC	CASSPWDSGGYEQYF
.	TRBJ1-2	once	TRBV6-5	TGTGCCAGCAGTCACCCGAAGGGACGCTACACCTTC	CASSHPKGRYTF